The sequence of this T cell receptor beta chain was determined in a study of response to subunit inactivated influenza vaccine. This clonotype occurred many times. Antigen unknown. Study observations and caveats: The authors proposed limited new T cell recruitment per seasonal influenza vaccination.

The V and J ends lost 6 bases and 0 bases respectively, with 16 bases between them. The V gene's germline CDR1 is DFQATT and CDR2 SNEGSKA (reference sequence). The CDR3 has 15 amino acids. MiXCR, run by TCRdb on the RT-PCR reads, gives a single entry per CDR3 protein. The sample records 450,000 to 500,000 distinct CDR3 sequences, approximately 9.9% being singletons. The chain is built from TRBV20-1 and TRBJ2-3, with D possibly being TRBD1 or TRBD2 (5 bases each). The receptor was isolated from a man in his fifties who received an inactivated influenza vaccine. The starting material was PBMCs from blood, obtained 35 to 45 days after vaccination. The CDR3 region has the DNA TGCAGTGCGGAGGACATTTATACTAGCACAGATACGCAGTATTTT. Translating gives CSAEDIYTSTDTQYF.